These 29 T cell receptor beta chains share one sample of origin, sequenced in a study of cytomegalovirus exposure and HLA in healthy donors (dated by TCRdb to about 2017). Library preparation was by the immunoSEQ multiplex PCR assay. The multiplex PCR relied on a mix of 60 forward primers for TCR Vbeta segments and 13 reverse primers for TCR Jbeta segments. The source is immuneACCESS, and TCRdb retained only in-frame sequences with V and J called. Part of the clones is not carried over; for the studies checked, unresolved V genes explain less than half of this, and the remainder is unexplained. This sample lists roughly 150,000 clones; 80% to 85% were detected once. The top ten hold approximately 2.2% of the sample. Sequenced: PBMCs. These receptors came from a male donor in good health and CMV-seronegative.

The chain carries TRBV19 and TRBJ2-2, with TRBD2 identical over 12 bases. Trimming at V came to 9 bases and at J to 3 bases, leaving 11 bases not matched to a gene. This CDR3 is 17 amino acids long. Germline CDR1 reads LNHDA; CDR2 reads SQIVND (reference sequence). The DNA of the CDR3 is TGTGCCAGCGGACACATCGGACTAGCGGGGTACACCGGGGAGCTGTTTTTT. Translation gives CASGHIGLAGYTGELFF. Complete variable domain (other parts from reference TRBV19 and TRBJ2-2): DGGITQSPKYLFRKEGQNVTLSCEQNLNHDAMYWYRQDPGQGLRLIYYSQIVNDFQKGDIAEGYSVSREKKESFPLTVTSAQKNPTAFYLCASGHIGLAGYTGELFFGEGSRLTVL.

The sample holds a few counts of this clone. The chain employs TRBV7-9 and TRBJ1-4; tentative D call: TRBD1 (6 bases). Germline-derived CDR1 and CDR2 are SEHNR and FQNEAQ (reference sequence). V was trimmed by 0 bases and J by 14 bases, leaving 10 bases between them. The length of the CDR3 is 12 residues. In nucleotides, the CDR3 is TGTGCCAGCAGCTTAGCAGGGGGAGGGCTGTTTTTT. Translation: CASSLAGGGLFF.

The gene calls are TRBV19 and TRBJ2-3; 10 bases align to TRBD2. Germline V CDR1 and CDR2: LNHDA, SQIVND (reference sequence). The CDR3 length is 17 residues. With 7 bases clipped from V and 4 bases from J, the junction kept 14 bases outside the gene matches. DNA of the CDR3: TGTGCCAGTAAGGGCCGGGGAGCGGGGGGGCATCCAGATACGCAGTATTTT. This translates into CASKGRGAGGHPDTQYF.

The CDR3 nucleotides are TGTGCCAGCAGTTATTCGGGGTCTTCCGGCTATGGCTACACCTTC. Amino acids: CASSYSGSSGYGYTF. The V gene is TRBV6-6, the J gene TRBJ1-2; no clear D gene. V was cut by 3 bases and J by 4 bases, with 15 bases left in between. CDR1 is MNHNY, CDR2 SVGAGI, per germline (reference sequence). CDR3 length: 15 residues.

The chain has TRBV4-1 and TRBJ1-6; no definite D call. The CDR3 is 12 residues long. Germline CDR1 and CDR2: MGHRA and YSYEKL. The V and J ends lost 5 bases and 10 bases respectively, with 9 bases between them. The CDR3 region has the DNA TGCGCCAGCAGCAACGGGAGGTCACCCCTCCACTTT. Protein product: CASSNGRSPLHF.

This chain connects TRBV4-2 to TRBJ1-2, with 9 bases lining up with TRBD1. Germline V gives CDR1 LGHNA, CDR2 YNFKEQ. This CDR3 comprises 14 residues. V lost 3 bases and J lost 5; bases outside the gene matches: 4. The CDR3 reads CASSQLDRGYGYTF. CDR3 DNA sequence: TGTGCCAGCAGCCAGCTCGACAGGGGGTATGGCTACACCTTC.

J is TRBJ2-7 and V is TRBV7-2; D uncertain. Germline loops: CDR1 SGHTA, CDR2 FQGNSA. The ends were cut back, 6 bases at V and 2 bases at J, with 11 bases in the middle. The CDR3 totals 13 residues. In nucleotides, the CDR3 is TGTGCCAGCAGTTCCAATCCAGCCTACGAGCAGTACTTC. Translated: CASSSNPAYEQYF.

This clone has a handful of counts. The chain uses TRBV2 and TRBJ1-1; D remains unclear. Per the germline V gene, CDR1 is SNHLY and CDR2 is FYNNEI. With 6 bases removed from V and 0 bases from J, the gap between germline ends came to 5 bases. This CDR3 is 12 amino acids long. The CDR3 here is CASRTLNTEAFF. The CDR3 nucleotides read TGTGCCAGCAGGACACTGAACACTGAAGCTTTCTTT.

The chain has TRBV7-9 and TRBJ1-3; TRBD1 matches 7 bases. Germline loops: CDR1 SEHNR, CDR2 FQNEAQ (reference sequence). The CDR3 loop spans 16 amino acids. V shed 4 bases, J shed 2 bases, and the junction held 8 bases outside the gene matches. The CDR3 nucleotides read TGTGCCAGCAGCTATCAAGACAGGGACCCTGGAAACACCATATATTTT. Translation: CASSYQDRDPGNTIYF.

This clone was seen a single time. The chain recombines TRBV2 with TRBJ1-4; 9 bases are shared with TRBD1. V trimming: 8 bases; J trimming: 3 bases; junction bases outside the gene matches: 4. The CDR3 loop spans 14 amino acids. The germline gives CDR1 SNHLY, CDR2 FYNNEI. The CDR3: CASARDRANEKLFF. DNA for the CDR3: TGTGCCAGCGCTAGGGACAGGGCTAATGAAAAACTGTTTTTT.

This clone has more than one count but fewer than ten. The chain uses TRBV5-5 and TRBJ1-4; D is unresolved. The V gene's germline CDR1 is SGHKS and CDR2 YYEKEE (reference sequence). The CDR3 contains 17 residues. V gave up 0 bases and J gave up 0 bases, with 12 bases separating them. The CDR3: CASSLVGGPATNEKLFF. The CDR3 nucleotides read TGTGCCAGCAGCTTGGTTGGTGGGCCTGCAACTAATGAAAAACTGTTTTTT.

This clone turned up a few times. This chain links TRBV10-2 with TRBJ1-2; the match to TRBD1 covers 8 bases. The CDR3 length is 14 residues. The germline CDR1 and CDR2 sequences are WSHSY and SAAADI. J was trimmed by 2 bases and V by 6 bases; bases with no gene match: 5. CDR3 bases: TGCGCCAGCAGGCAGGGGGCCGTCAACTATGGCTACACCTTC. This codes for CASRQGAVNYGYTF.

This clone was found once. This chain links TRBV9 with TRBJ2-1; no clear D gene. Looked up from germline, CDR1 is SGDLS and CDR2 is YYNGEE. The CDR3 loop spans 13 amino acids. CDR3 nucleotides: TGTGCTTCCCAGCACAGTTTGGGTAATGAGCAGTTCTTC. This codes for CASQHSLGNEQFF.

Written as DNA, the CDR3 is TGCGCCAGCAGCCATGATAGCTCCTACGAGCAGTACTTC. Translated, it gives CASSHDSSYEQYF. J is TRBJ2-7 and V is TRBV4-1; D remains ambiguous. The CDR3 runs to 13 residues. The germline V and J ends were trimmed by 3 bases and 0 bases, with 6 bases remaining between them. Germline V lookup: CDR1 MGHRA, CDR2 YSYEKL.

The J gene is TRBJ1-6, the V gene TRBV4-3; D remains ambiguous. Germline CDR1 reads LGHNA; CDR2 reads YSLEER. V lost 3 bases and J 7 bases, leaving 7 bases between the germline ends. There are 13 residues in the CDR3. The CDR3 is CASSQTTNSPLHF. CDR3 in DNA: TGCGCCAGCAGCCAGACGACAAATTCACCCCTCCACTTT.

This clone was seen once. V gene TRBV7-9 combines with J gene TRBJ1-1; D gene ambiguous. The CDR3 contains 14 residues. Germline values: CDR1 SEHNR, CDR2 FQNEAQ (reference sequence). Trimming removed 3 bases at V and 0 bases at J, with 8 bases between. The CDR3 reads CASSFSGMNTEAFF. CDR3 DNA sequence: TGTGCCAGCAGCTTCTCGGGGATGAACACTGAAGCTTTCTTT. The full variable domain, its missing parts supplied by reference TRBV7-9 and TRBJ1-1, is DTGVSQNPRHKITKRGQNVTFRCDPISEHNRLYWYRQTLGQGPEFLTYFQNEAQLEKSRLLSDRFSAERPKGSFSTLEIQRTEQGDSAMYLCASSFSGMNTEAFFGQGTRLTVV.

The V gene is TRBV7-9, the J gene TRBJ1-4; perhaps TRBD1 as D (5 bases). In germline, CDR1 is SEHNR, CDR2 FQNEAQ (reference sequence). Trimming shortened V by 5 bases and J by 5 bases, and 27 bases separated the two germline ends. The CDR3 has 19 amino acids. The CDR3 region has the DNA TGTGCCAGCAGCCGAGTAAAAACCCGGGCCCCGTCAGGGAATGAAAAACTGTTTTTT. It is translated as CASSRVKTRAPSGNEKLFF.

The chain carries TRBV5-1 and TRBJ1-1; D remains ambiguous. The germline V gene has CDR1 SGHRS and CDR2 YFSETQ. The CDR3 contains 14 residues. V was cut by 0 bases and J by 3 bases, with 9 bases left in between. The CDR3, as DNA: TGCGCCAGCAGCTTGGAATTAACGGACACTGAAGCTTTCTTT. This encodes CASSLELTDTEAFF.

This chain connects TRBV7-9 to TRBJ1-5; 9 positions match TRBD1. This CDR3 comprises 11 residues. Trimming at V came to 4 bases and at J to 14 bases, leaving 3 bases not matched to a gene. The germline CDR1 and CDR2 sequences are SEHNR and FQNEAQ (reference sequence). The CDR3 sequence: CASSSGDREHF. The CDR3 DNA follows: TGTGCCAGCAGCTCGGGGGACAGGGAGCATTTT.

The chain recombines TRBV5-1 with TRBJ2-5; a possible D gene is TRBD1 (8 bases). V was shortened by 3 bases and J by 5 bases, with 17 bases between the two germline ends. The CDR3 length is 15 residues. From germline, CDR1 is SGHRS and CDR2 YFSETQ. The CDR3: CASSWGDRGGETQYF. CDR3 in DNA: TGCGCCAGCAGCTGGGGAGACAGGGGAGGGGAGACCCAGTACTTC.

The sample holds one count of this clone. The V and J genes are TRBV7-6 and TRBJ1-1; unclear D gene. The germline V and J ends were trimmed by 2 bases and 3 bases, with 7 bases remaining between them. CDR3 length equals 13 residues. CDR1 is SGHVS and CDR2 is FNYEAQ in the germline V gene. Here the CDR3 DNA reads TGTGCCAGCAGCTTATCCGCGGACACTGAAGCTTTCTTT. Protein: CASSLSADTEAFF. Looking up the rest from reference TRBV7-6 and TRBJ1-1 gives the full variable domain: GAGVSQSPRYKVTKRGQDVALRCDPISGHVSLYWYRQALGQGPEFLTYFNYEAQQDKSGLPNDRFSAERPEGSISTLTIQRTEQRDSAMYRCASSLSADTEAFFGQGTRLTVV.

The chain has TRBV4-2 and TRBJ2-7; 9 nucleotides line up with TRBD1. This CDR3 spans 15 amino acids. Trimming removed 2 bases from V and 2 bases from J; junction bases left unmatched: 4. Looked up from germline, CDR1 is LGHNA and CDR2 is YNFKEQ. The CDR3 nucleotides are TGTGCCAGCAGCCAACCGGGACAGGGAACCTACGAGCAGTACTTC. Residues: CASSQPGQGTYEQYF.

On this clone: At one boundary the junction diverges from the germline segment, which might be a read error. The CDR3 DNA reads as TGTGCTAGCAGCTTCGGGGCCCCTCCGGGGGGGCGGCAAGGGACCCAGTACTTC. It specifies CASSFGAPPGGRQGTQYF. The chain links TRBV7-7 to TRBJ2-5; 8 bases match TRBD2. The CDR3 runs 18 residues. The germline gives CDR1 SSHAT, CDR2 FNYEAQ (reference sequence).

In DNA, the CDR3 is TGTGCCAGCAACCTACAGGGAGATGGGGCCAACGTCCTGACTTTC. Amino acid sequence: CASNLQGDGANVLTF. The V call is TRBV2, the J call TRBJ2-6; D perhaps matches TRBD1 (6 bases). Trimming pared 7 bases from V and 3 bases from J, leaving 13 bases between. The CDR3 spans 15 residues. Germline V gives CDR1 SNHLY, CDR2 FYNNEI.

The chain uses TRBV19 and TRBJ1-1; 8 nucleotides line up with TRBD1. V was pared by 5 bases and J by 9 bases, with 11 bases of the junction left unmatched. The CDR3 length is 14 residues. Germline CDR1 LNHDA, CDR2 SQIVND (reference sequence). The CDR3 here is CASSGGQDLRQAFF. In nucleotides, the CDR3 is TGTGCCAGTAGTGGGGGACAGGATCTCCGTCAAGCTTTCTTT.

The chain employs TRBV6-6 and TRBJ1-2; 7 bases align to TRBD1. Trimming removed 7 bases from V and 4 bases from J; junction bases left unmatched: 15. This CDR3 has 16 residues. Germline V gene sequence: CDR1 MNHNY, CDR2 SVGAGI (reference sequence). The CDR3 DNA reads as TGTGCCAGCACCTTACTGACAGGGAGCCTTACCTATGGCTACACCTTC. Translating it yields CASTLLTGSLTYGYTF.

The chain joins TRBV6-1 to TRBJ2-3, with D tentatively TRBD2 (5 bases). Trimming took off 1 base at V and 1 base at J, with 9 bases between the two ends. This CDR3 region has 15 residues. Germline V gene sequence: CDR1 MNHNS, CDR2 SASEGT. CDR3 DNA sequence: TGTGCCAGCAGTGAAGTAAGCGGTGGCACAGATACGCAGTATTTT. Its translation: CASSEVSGGTDTQYF.

As for this clone: One junction end disagrees with the germline gene, perhaps due to a read error. The V call is TRBV7-9, the J call TRBJ2-3, with TRBD2 identical over 12 bases. CDR3 length equals 17 residues. Germline values: CDR1 SEHNR, CDR2 FQNEAQ (reference sequence). CDR3: CSSSYPTSGGEADTQYF. Written as DNA, the CDR3 is TGTTCCAGCAGCTATCCGACTAGCGGGGGCGAAGCAGATACGCAGTATTTT.

The chain's CDR3 is CASSSVGQGKQETQYF. In DNA, the CDR3 is TGTGCCAGCAGCTCCGTCGGACAGGGTAAACAAGAGACCCAGTACTTC. This chain links TRBV7-9 with TRBJ2-5, with TRBD1 identical over 8 bases. The CDR3 is 16 residues long. Germline V lookup: CDR1 SEHNR, CDR2 FQNEAQ (reference sequence). Trimming cost V 4 bases and J 2 bases; bases outside gene matches: 9.